This T cell receptor (beta chain) comes out of a study of beta chain features in type 1 diabetes. In the study overall: Sorted cells numbering some 110,000,000 were examined across all samples. Study-level results: Moderate but significant shortening of TCRB CDR3s was recorded in all four CD4+ subsets from Type 1 diabetes patients.

Investigators reverse transcribed all isolated RNA, so they sequenced expressed TCRB transcripts. Data came from immunoSEQ multiplex PCR; TCRdb stores just in-frame clones and leaves some out. The table has 630,000 or so clones, about 14% seen once. Trimming left V 0 bases short and J 5 bases short, with 4 bases between. The CDR3 has 11 amino acids. In germline, CDR1 is DFQATT, CDR2 SNEGSKA (reference sequence). This clone was observed a handful of times. Its antigen is undetermined. The chain is built from TRBV20-1 and TRBJ2-5; D gene ambiguous. The sample was naive CD4+ T cells from blood. The sequence derives from a man aged 18 to 35 with type 1 diabetes. CDR3 nucleotide sequence: TGCAGTGCTAGAGATAAGGAGACCCAGTACTTC. It codes for CSARDKETQYF.